This T cell receptor beta chain was sequenced in a study of OX40 agonist ivuxolimab in advanced cancers. Study-wide background: While on treatment, patients had intravenous ivuxolimab at 0.01 to 10 mg/kg every 2 weeks. General study findings and limits: The CD4+ and CD8+ T cells in the blood had expanded clonally by week 6 at 0.1 to 3.0 mg/kg.

Points on this clone: What it recognizes is unknown.

The assay was immunoSEQ multiplex PCR, and TCRdb's table has in-frame clones only and misses some. The table has 100,000 or so clones, approximately 90% seen once. Blood got drawn at baseline, again on cycle 4 day 1, and then on cycle 7 day 1. Per the germline V gene, CDR1 is MDHEN and CDR2 is SYDVKM. V dropped 2 bases and J dropped 9 bases, with 7 bases sitting between them. The CDR3 is made up of 12 amino acids. The rearrangement joins TRBV28 to TRBJ1-4; TRBD1 is a possible D gene (6 bases). The sequence derives from an adult with an advanced solid tumor such as melanoma, head and neck, liver or kidney cancer. The sequenced sample was CD4+ or CD8+ T cells sorted from blood, obtained in a trial of the OX40 agonist ivuxolimab. The CDR3 is CASSLRGKKLFF. The CDR3 region has the DNA TGTGCCAGCAGTTTAAGGGGGAAAAAACTGTTTTTT. The full variable domain, in which reference TRBV28 and TRBJ1-4 provide the parts outside the CDR3, is DVKVTQSSRYLVKRTGEKVFLECVQDMDHENMFWYRQDPGLGLRLIYFSYDVKMKEKGDIPEGYSVSREKKERFSLILESASTNQTSMYLCASSLRGKKLFFGSGTQLSVL.